The source of this T cell receptor beta chain is a study of glioma-infiltrating T cells after dendritic cell vaccination. For the study at large: Three intradermal dendritic cell vaccine injections were given every two weeks.

The repertoire was sequenced with immunoSEQ multiplex PCR; TCRdb's copy has only in-frame clones and lacks some. The sample yields about 64,000 clones, about 81% seen once. Overall study findings and caveats: Longer survival after dendritic cell vaccination followed higher pretreatment TIL content. The cohort had few patients with full blood and tumor sets.

For this clone: Antigen unknown.

The source is a human donor with glioblastoma. The material was blood, obtained before dendritic cell vaccination.

CDR3 bases: TGTGCCAGCAGCTTGGCCAAGTCCAGGTATAGCAATCAGCCCCAGCATTTT. Translating gives CASSLAKSRYSNQPQHF. V is TRBV5-6 and J is TRBJ1-5; no definite D call. Trimming stripped 0 bases from V and 0 bases from J, with 13 bases between. Germline loops: CDR1 SGHDT, CDR2 YYEEEE. This CDR3 region has 17 residues.